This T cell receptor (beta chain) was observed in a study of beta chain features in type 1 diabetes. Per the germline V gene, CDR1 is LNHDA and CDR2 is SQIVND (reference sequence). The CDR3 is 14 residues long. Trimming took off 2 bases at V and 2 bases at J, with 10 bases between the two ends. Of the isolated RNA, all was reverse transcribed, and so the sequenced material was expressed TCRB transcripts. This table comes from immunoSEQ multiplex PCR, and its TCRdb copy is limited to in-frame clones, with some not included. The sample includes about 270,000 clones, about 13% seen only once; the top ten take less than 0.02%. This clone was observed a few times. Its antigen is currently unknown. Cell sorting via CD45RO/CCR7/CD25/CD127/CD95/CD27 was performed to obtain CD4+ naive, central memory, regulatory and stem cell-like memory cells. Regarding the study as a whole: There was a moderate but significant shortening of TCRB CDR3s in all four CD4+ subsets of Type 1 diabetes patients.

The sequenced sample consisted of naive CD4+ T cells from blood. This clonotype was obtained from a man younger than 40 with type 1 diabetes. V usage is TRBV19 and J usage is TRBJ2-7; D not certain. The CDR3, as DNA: TGTGCCAGTAGTATATTAGGCAGGACCTACGAGCAGTACTTC. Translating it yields CASSILGRTYEQYF.